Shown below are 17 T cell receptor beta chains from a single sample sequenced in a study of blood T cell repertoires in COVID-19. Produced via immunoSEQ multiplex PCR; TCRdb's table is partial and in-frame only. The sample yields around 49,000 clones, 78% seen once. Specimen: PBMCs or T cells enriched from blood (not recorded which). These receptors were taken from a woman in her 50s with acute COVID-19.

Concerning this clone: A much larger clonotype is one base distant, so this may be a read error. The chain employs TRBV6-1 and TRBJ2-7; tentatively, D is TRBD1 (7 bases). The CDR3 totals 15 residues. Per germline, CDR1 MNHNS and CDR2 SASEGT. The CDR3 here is CAGSERWQGGSEQYF. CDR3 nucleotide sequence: TGTGCCGGCAGTGAAAGGTGGCAGGGGGGTTCCGAGCAGTACTTC.

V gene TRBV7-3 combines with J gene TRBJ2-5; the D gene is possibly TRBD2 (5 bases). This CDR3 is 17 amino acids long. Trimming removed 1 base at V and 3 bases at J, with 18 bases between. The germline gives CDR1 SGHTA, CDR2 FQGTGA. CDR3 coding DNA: TGTGCCAGCAGCTTAAATCCTACTAGGAATGGAAAAGAGACCCAGTACTTC. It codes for CASSLNPTRNGKETQYF.

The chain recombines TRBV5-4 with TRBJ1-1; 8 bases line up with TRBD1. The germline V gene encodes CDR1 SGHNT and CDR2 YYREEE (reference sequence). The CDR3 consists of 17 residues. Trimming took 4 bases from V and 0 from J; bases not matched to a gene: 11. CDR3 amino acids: CASSIGQGHILNTEAFF. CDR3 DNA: TGTGCCAGCAGCATAGGACAGGGACATATCCTGAACACTGAAGCTTTCTTT.

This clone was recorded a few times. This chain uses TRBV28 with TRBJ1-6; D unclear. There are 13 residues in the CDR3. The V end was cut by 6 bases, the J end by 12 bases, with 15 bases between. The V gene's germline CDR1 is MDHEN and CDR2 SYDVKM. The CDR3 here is CASRPNPLKPLHF. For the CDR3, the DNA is TGTGCCAGCAGGCCTAATCCCCTCAAACCCCTCCACTTT. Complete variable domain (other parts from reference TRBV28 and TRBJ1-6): DVKVTQSSRYLVKRTGEKVFLECVQDMDHENMFWYRQDPGLGLRLIYFSYDVKMKEKGDIPEGYSVSREKKERFSLILESASTNQTSMYLCASRPNPLKPLHFGNGTRLTVT.

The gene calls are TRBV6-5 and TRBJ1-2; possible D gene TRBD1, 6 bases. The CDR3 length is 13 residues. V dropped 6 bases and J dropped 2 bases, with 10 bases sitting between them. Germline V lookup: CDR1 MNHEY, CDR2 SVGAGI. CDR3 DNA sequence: TGTGCCAGCAGCCCACAGGGAAACTATGGCTACACCTTC. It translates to CASSPQGNYGYTF.

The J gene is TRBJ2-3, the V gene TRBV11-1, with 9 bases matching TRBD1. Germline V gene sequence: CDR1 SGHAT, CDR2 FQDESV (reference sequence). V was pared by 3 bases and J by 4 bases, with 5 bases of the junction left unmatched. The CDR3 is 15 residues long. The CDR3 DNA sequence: TGTGCCAGCAGCTTTACAGGGGGCGCAGCAGATACGCAGTATTTT. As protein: CASSFTGGAADTQYF.

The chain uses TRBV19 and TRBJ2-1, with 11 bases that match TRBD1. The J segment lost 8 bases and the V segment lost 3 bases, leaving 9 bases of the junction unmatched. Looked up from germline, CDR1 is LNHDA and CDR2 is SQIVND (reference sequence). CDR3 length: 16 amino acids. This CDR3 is CASSIGSGTGGYEQFF. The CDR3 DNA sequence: TGTGCCAGTAGTATTGGTTCCGGGACAGGGGGTTATGAGCAGTTCTTC. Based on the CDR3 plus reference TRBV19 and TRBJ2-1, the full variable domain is DGGITQSPKYLFRKEGQNVTLSCEQNLNHDAMYWYRQDPGQGLRLIYYSQIVNDFQKGDIAEGYSVSREKKESFPLTVTSAQKNPTAFYLCASSIGSGTGGYEQFFGPGTRLTVL.

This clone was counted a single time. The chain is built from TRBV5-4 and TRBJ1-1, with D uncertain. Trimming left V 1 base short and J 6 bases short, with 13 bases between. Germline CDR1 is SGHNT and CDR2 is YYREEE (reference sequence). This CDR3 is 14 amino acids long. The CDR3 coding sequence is TGTGCCAGCAGCTTGCCCGGGAGAGAGGCTGAAGCTTTCTTT. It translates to CASSLPGREAEAFF.

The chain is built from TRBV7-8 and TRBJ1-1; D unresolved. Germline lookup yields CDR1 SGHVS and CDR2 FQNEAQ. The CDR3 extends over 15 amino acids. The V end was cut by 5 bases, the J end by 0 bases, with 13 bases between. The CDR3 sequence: CASSLVAGVNTEAFF. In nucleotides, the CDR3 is TGTGCCAGCAGCCTAGTAGCCGGGGTGAACACTGAAGCTTTCTTT.

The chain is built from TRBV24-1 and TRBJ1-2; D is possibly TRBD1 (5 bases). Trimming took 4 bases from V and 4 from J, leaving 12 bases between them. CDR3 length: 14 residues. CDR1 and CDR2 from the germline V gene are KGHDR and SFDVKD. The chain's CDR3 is CATSDPTDSYGYTF. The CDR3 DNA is TGTGCCACCAGTGACCCGACAGACAGCTATGGCTACACCTTC.

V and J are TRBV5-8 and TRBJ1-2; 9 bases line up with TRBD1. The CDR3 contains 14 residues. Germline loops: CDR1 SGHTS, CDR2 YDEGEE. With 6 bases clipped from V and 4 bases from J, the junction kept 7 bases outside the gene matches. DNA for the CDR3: TGTGCCAGCACCACAGGGGGCTCAATCTATGGCTACACCTTC. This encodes CASTTGGSIYGYTF. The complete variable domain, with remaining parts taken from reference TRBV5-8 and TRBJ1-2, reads EAGVTQSPTHLIKTRGQQATLRCSPISGHTSVYWYQQALGLGLQFLLWYDEGEERNRGNFPPRFSGRQFPNYSSELNVNALELEDSALYLCASTTGGSIYGYTFGSGTRLTVV.

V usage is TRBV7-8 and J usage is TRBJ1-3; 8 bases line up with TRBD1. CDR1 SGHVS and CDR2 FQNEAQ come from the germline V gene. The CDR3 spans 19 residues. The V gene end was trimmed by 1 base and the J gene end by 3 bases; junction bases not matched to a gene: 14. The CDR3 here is CASSLESRWGDRIGNTIYF. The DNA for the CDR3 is TGTGCCAGCAGCTTAGAATCACGTTGGGGGGACAGGATTGGAAACACCATATATTTT.

The CDR3 is CASSRPGMNNEKLFF. The CDR3 region has the DNA TGTGCCAGCAGCCGACCGGGGATGAATAATGAAAAACTGTTTTTT. The chain carries TRBV28 and TRBJ1-4, with unresolved D. This CDR3 contains 15 residues. Trimming took off 6 bases at V and 4 bases at J, with 15 bases between the two ends. CDR1 is MDHEN and CDR2 is SYDVKM in the germline V gene.

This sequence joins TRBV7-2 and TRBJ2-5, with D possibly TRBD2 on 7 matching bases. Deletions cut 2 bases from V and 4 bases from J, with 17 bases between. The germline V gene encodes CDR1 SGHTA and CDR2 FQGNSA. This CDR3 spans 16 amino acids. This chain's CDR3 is CASSLSRGPRAETQYF. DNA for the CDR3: TGTGCCAGCAGCTTATCGCGGGGGCCCCGGGCAGAGACCCAGTACTTC.

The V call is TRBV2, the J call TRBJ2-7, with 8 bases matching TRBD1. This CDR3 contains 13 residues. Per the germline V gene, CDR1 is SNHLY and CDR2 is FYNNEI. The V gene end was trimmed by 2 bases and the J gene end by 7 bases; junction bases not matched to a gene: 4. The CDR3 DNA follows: TGTGCCAGCAGTGAACAGGGGGCTGGGGAGCAGTACTTC. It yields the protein CASSEQGAGEQYF. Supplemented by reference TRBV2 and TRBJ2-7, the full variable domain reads EPEVTQTPSHQVTQMGQEVILRCVPISNHLYFYWYRQILGQKVEFLVSFYNNEISEKSEIFDDQFSVERPDGSNFTLKIRSTKLEDSAMYFCASSEQGAGEQYFGPGTRLTVT.

The CDR3: CASTRTNYNSPLHF. CDR3 nucleotides: TGTGCCAGCACCCGGACAAATTATAATTCACCCCTCCACTTT. J is TRBJ1-6 and V is TRBV6-5; weak D call: TRBD1 (5 bases). There are 14 residues in the CDR3. Looked up from germline, CDR1 is MNHEY and CDR2 is SVGAGI. Trimming pared 7 bases from V and 4 bases from J, leaving 11 bases between.

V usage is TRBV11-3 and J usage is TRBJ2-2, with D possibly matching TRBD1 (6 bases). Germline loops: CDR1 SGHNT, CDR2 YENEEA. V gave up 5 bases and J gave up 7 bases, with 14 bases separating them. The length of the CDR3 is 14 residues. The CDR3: CASSAPWGRGELFF. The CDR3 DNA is TGTGCCAGCAGCGCTCCCTGGGGGCGCGGGGAGCTGTTTTTT.